This T cell receptor (beta chain) was sequenced during a study of T cells in Graves' hyperthyroidism and ophthalmopathy. General study findings and limits: Ophthalmopathy onset followed model prediction by a median roughly 6.5 months. Most thyroid clonotypes with frequency above 0.001 were detected in blood.

This clonotype has at least ten counts. The target antigen is unknown. CDR1 DFQATT and CDR2 SNEGSKA come from the germline V gene (reference sequence). This CDR3 contains 15 residues. Between the trimmed V and J ends, which lost 0 bases and 5 bases, there was a span of 16 bases. Amplification targeted TCR beta CDR3 regions from RNA transcripts. The HTBI set primed first-round TCR CDR3 RT-PCR. TCRdb re-analysed the multiplex PCR reads in MiXCR, keeping a single row per CDR3 protein. The sample holds approximately 610,000 distinct CDR3 sequences, roughly 14% seen once. Patients were excluded because of uncontrolled infection, other autoimmune disease, pregnancy or lactation. Diagnoses were established using clinical symptoms, serum thyroxine and TRAb, thyroid ultrasound and orbital computed tomography.

The specimen was blood. J is TRBJ1-1 and V is TRBV20-1; D is possibly TRBD1 (6 bases). The receptor was derived from a woman aged 40 to 50 with Graves' ophthalmopathy. CDR3 sequence: CSARDPPGGRTEAFF. The CDR3 nucleotides are TGCAGTGCTAGAGACCCACCTGGGGGCCGGACTGAAGCTTTCTTT.